Each of the 30 T cell receptor beta chains below was sequenced from the same sample in a study of blood T cell repertoires in COVID-19. Measured with immunoSEQ multiplex PCR; TCRdb has only the in-frame clones, and not every one. The table shows 360,000 or so clones, with about 88% occurring only once. Sequencing was done on a sample of PBMCs or T cells enriched from blood (not recorded which). The source of these receptors is a woman in her 30s who had been exposed to COVID-19.

This chain uses TRBV3-1 (or the pseudogene TRBV3-2) with TRBJ1-6; 9 bases align to TRBD1. Trimming took 3 bases from V and 3 from J; bases not matched to a gene: 0. Germline CDR1 and CDR2: LGHDT and YNNKEL (reference sequence). The CDR3 sequence is 15 residues long. CDR3 DNA: TGTGCCAGCAGCCAGACAGGGGGCTATAATTCACCCCTCCACTTT. Its translation: CASSQTGGYNSPLHF.

CDR3 amino acids: CASTPQGDYNSPLHF. CDR3 in DNA: TGTGCCAGCACCCCACAGGGGGACTATAATTCACCCCTCCACTTT. The V call is TRBV2, the J call TRBJ1-6; 8 bases match TRBD1. The CDR3 is made up of 15 amino acids. The V gene's germline CDR1 is SNHLY and CDR2 FYNNEI. The V segment lost 7 bases and the J segment 3 bases; nucleotides outside the gene matches: 5.

The chain uses TRBV7-8 and TRBJ1-1, with TRBD1 identical over 7 bases. Germline CDR1 is SGHVS and CDR2 is FQNEAQ. V gave up 5 bases and J gave up 9 bases; unmatched junction bases: 18. The CDR3 runs to 16 residues. CDR3 nucleotides: TGTGCCAGCAGCATCACAACGACAGGGCGAGGACTGAAAGCTTTCTTT. The encoded protein is CASSITTTGRGLKAFF.

The CDR3 reads CASSLEEGRGIYGYTF. CDR3 DNA sequence: TGTGCCAGCAGTTTAGAAGAGGGCAGGGGGATCTATGGCTACACCTTC. The V and J genes are TRBV28 and TRBJ1-2; 7 bases agree with TRBD1. Germline trimming cut 2 bases from V and 4 bases from J; bases unmatched to any gene: 10. Germline CDR1 MDHEN, CDR2 SYDVKM. CDR3 size: 16 residues.

CDR3 coding DNA: TGCGCCAGCATGGACAGACCGAATGAAAAACTGTTTTTT. Its translation is CASMDRPNEKLFF. The genes are TRBV5-1 and TRBJ1-4; tentative D call: TRBD1 (6 bases). The CDR3 has 13 residues. The germline CDR1 and CDR2 sequences are SGHRS and YFSETQ. Between the trimmed V and J ends, which lost 6 bases and 5 bases, there was a span of 11 bases. The whole variable domain, remainder taken from reference TRBV5-1 and TRBJ1-4, is KAGVTQTPRYLIKTRGQQVTLSCSPISGHRSVSWYQQTPGQGLQFLFEYFSETQRNKGNFPGRFSGRQFSNSRSEMNVSTLELGDSALYLCASMDRPNEKLFFGSGTQLSVL.

The chain couples TRBV2 to TRBJ2-2; possibly TRBD2 for D (6 bases). This CDR3 is 14 amino acids long. Trimming cost V 4 bases and J 4 bases, with 10 bases left between them. Germline V CDR1 and CDR2: SNHLY, FYNNEI. CDR3 region: CASSVVAVTGELFF. DNA of the CDR3: TGTGCCAGCAGTGTGGTAGCGGTCACCGGGGAGCTGTTTTTT.

V usage is TRBV3-1 (or the pseudogene TRBV3-2) and J usage is TRBJ2-7, with 11 bases fitting TRBD2. Germline V gene sequence: CDR1 LGHDT, CDR2 YNNKEL (reference sequence). The ends lost 4 bases at V and 13 bases at J; junction bases unmatched: 6. CDR3 size: 12 residues. The CDR3 region is CASSLTSGTGYF. For the CDR3, the DNA is TGTGCCAGCAGCCTGACTAGCGGGACTGGTTACTTC.

The J gene is TRBJ1-4, the V gene TRBV28, with TRBD1 matching over 7 bases. From germline, CDR1 is MDHEN and CDR2 SYDVKM. This CDR3 is built from 12 residues. The trim removed 9 bases at V and 8 bases at J, leaving 6 bases unmatched. The CDR3 sequence is CARDRFGEKLFF. The CDR3 bases are TGTGCCAGGGACAGGTTCGGGGAAAAACTGTTTTTT.

CDR3 residues: CASSWTSGSAEQFF. Written as DNA, the CDR3 is TGTGCCAGCAGTTGGACTAGCGGGAGCGCCGAGCAGTTCTTC. V is TRBV7-6 and J is TRBJ2-1, with 13 bases lining up with TRBD2. Germline loops: CDR1 SGHVS, CDR2 FNYEAQ. CDR3 length: 14 residues. The V gene end was trimmed by 6 bases and the J gene end by 10 bases; junction bases not matched to a gene: 6.

The genes are TRBV18 and TRBJ1-5, with no clear D. The CDR3 has 14 amino acids. Germline-derived CDR1 and CDR2 are KGHSH and LQKENI. The V and J ends lost 4 bases and 0 bases respectively, with 7 bases between them. The CDR3 reads CASSRDYSNQPQHF. The DNA for the CDR3 is TGTGCCAGCTCACGAGATTATAGCAATCAGCCCCAGCATTTT.

The chain employs TRBV28 and TRBJ1-1; 10 nucleotides line up with TRBD1. The CDR3 loop spans 19 amino acids. Unmatched junction bases numbered 15, after V lost 5 bases and J lost 0 bases. From germline, CDR1 is MDHEN and CDR2 SYDVKM. The CDR3: CASSGLDRGKRTMNTEAFF. The CDR3 region has the DNA TGTGCCAGCAGTGGACTGGACAGGGGGAAGAGGACAATGAACACTGAAGCTTTCTTT.

V gene TRBV6-1 combines with J gene TRBJ1-2; D is ambiguous. Trimming left V 2 bases short and J 4 bases short, with 8 bases between. The CDR3 loop spans 13 amino acids. Germline V lookup: CDR1 MNHNS, CDR2 SASEGT. This chain's CDR3 is CASSEIQLYGYTF. The CDR3 DNA is TGTGCCAGCAGTGAAATACAGCTCTATGGCTACACCTTC.

The CDR3 here is CSASRGLLSGNTIYF. CDR3 sequence (DNA): TGCAGTGCTAGTAGGGGCCTACTCTCTGGAAACACCATATATTTT. The chain carries TRBV20-1 and TRBJ1-3; D is perhaps TRBD1 (5 bases). This CDR3 is built from 15 residues. CDR1 DFQATT and CDR2 SNEGSKA come from the germline V gene (reference sequence). V was clipped by 3 bases and J by 0 bases, with 12 bases between them.

The rearrangement uses TRBV9 and TRBJ1-3; D may be TRBD1 (6 bases). Trimming removed 3 bases at V and 4 bases at J, with 11 bases between. CDR1 and CDR2 (germline): SGDLS, YYNGEE. The CDR3 length is 14 residues. CDR3 sequence reads: CASSATGEGNTIYF. The DNA of the CDR3 is TGTGCCAGCAGCGCGACAGGAGAAGGAAACACCATATATTTT.

The chain joins TRBV6-4 to TRBJ2-1; 8 nucleotides agree with TRBD2. Unmatched junction bases numbered 2, after V lost 6 bases and J lost 1 base. CDR3 length: 14 amino acids. Germline assignment: CDR1 MRHNA and CDR2 SNTAGT. The CDR3 reads CASSREGSYNEQFF. Written as DNA, the CDR3 is TGTGCCAGCAGCCGGGAGGGGTCCTACAATGAGCAGTTCTTC.

The V gene is TRBV5-1, the J gene TRBJ2-4; D gene uncertain. The CDR3 covers 13 residues. Between the trimmed V and J ends, which lost 0 bases and 6 bases, there was a span of 7 bases. CDR1 SGHRS and CDR2 YFSETQ come from the germline V gene. The CDR3 protein is CASSLELTNIQYF. Here the CDR3 DNA reads TGCGCCAGCAGCTTGGAGCTAACAAACATTCAGTACTTC.

This rearrangement joins TRBV10-3 to TRBJ1-1, with D perhaps TRBD1 (6 bases). The CDR3 has 14 amino acids. Trimming stripped 3 bases from V and 5 bases from J, with 13 bases between. The germline V gene encodes CDR1 ENHRY and CDR2 SYGVKD. CDR3 sequence (DNA): TGTGCCATCAGTGACCTCACAGGGATTACTGAAGCTTTCTTT. Translated: CAISDLTGITEAFF.

The chain carries TRBV6-5 and TRBJ2-5, with TRBD2 matching 9 bases. Per the germline V gene, CDR1 is MNHEY and CDR2 is SVGAGI. Trimming cost V 7 bases and J 5 bases; bases outside gene matches: 5. This CDR3 spans 13 amino acids. This CDR3 is CASNLAGTETQYF. The CDR3 region has the DNA TGTGCCAGCAACCTAGCGGGGACTGAGACCCAGTACTTC.

The CDR3 sequence is CASSAGLAGEQFF. CDR3 bases: TGTGCCAGCAGCGCGGGACTAGCAGGAGAGCAGTTCTTC. The J gene is TRBJ2-1, the V gene TRBV5-6, with 9 bases matching TRBD2. Germline trimming cut 4 bases from V and 10 bases from J; bases unmatched to any gene: 6. The CDR3 has 13 amino acids. CDR1 and CDR2 (germline): SGHDT, YYEEEE. The full variable domain, with the rest looked up from reference TRBV5-6 and TRBJ2-1, is DAGVTQSPTHLIKTRGQQVTLRCSPKSGHDTVSWYQQALGQGPQFIFQYYEEEERQRGNFPDRFSGHQFPNYSSELNVNALLLGDSALYLCASSAGLAGEQFFGPGTRLTVL.

The V call is TRBV5-5, the J call TRBJ2-1, with 11 bases fitting TRBD2. CDR1 SGHKS and CDR2 YYEKEE come from the germline V gene (reference sequence). CDR3 length: 18 residues. Unmatched junction bases numbered 12, after V lost 0 bases and J lost 7 bases. The CDR3 sequence is CASSLGGFGLAGQNEQFF. CDR3 nucleotides: TGTGCCAGCAGCTTGGGAGGTTTTGGACTAGCGGGCCAAAATGAGCAGTTCTTC.

The rearrangement links TRBV30 to TRBJ1-2; no definite D call. The germline V gene has CDR1 GTSNPN and CDR2 SVGIG (reference sequence). The CDR3 length is 15 residues. Between the trimmed V and J ends, which lost 0 bases and 7 bases, there was a span of 18 bases. The CDR3 nucleotides are TGTGCCTGGAGTGTACAGTCCCCCCTTACATCTGGCTACACCTTC. Residues: CAWSVQSPLTSGYTF.

The table lists this clone with a count of one. This chain joins TRBV30 and TRBJ1-2; D is ambiguous. Germline assignment: CDR1 GTSNPN and CDR2 SVGIG (reference sequence). The length of the CDR3 is 12 residues. The V end lost 3 bases, the J end lost 2 bases, and 7 bases lay between the germline ends. CDR3 sequence reads: CAWSSGNYGYTF. The CDR3 coding sequence is TGTGCCTGGAGCAGCGGGAACTATGGCTACACCTTC.

The chain is built from TRBV12-5 and TRBJ1-3, with D possibly matching TRBD1 (5 bases). The CDR3 runs to 15 residues. From germline, CDR1 is LGHNT and CDR2 FRNRAP. Trimming left V 1 base short and J 4 bases short, with 11 bases between. CDR3 sequence reads: CASGLDGTYGNTIYF. The CDR3 nucleotides read TGTGCTAGTGGTTTGGACGGGACTTACGGAAACACCATATATTTT.

This chain joins TRBV5-4 and TRBJ2-5, with TRBD1 matching 9 bases. The trim removed 4 bases at V and 3 bases at J, leaving 7 bases unmatched. CDR3 length: 15 amino acids. Germline CDR1 and CDR2: SGHNT and YYREEE (reference sequence). The CDR3 sequence: CASSPRTGVEETQYF. DNA for the CDR3: TGTGCCAGCAGCCCACGGACAGGGGTGGAAGAGACCCAGTACTTC.

As to this clone: Sequence at one end of the junction differs from germline and may be a read error. The chain employs TRBV13 and TRBJ2-5, with 9 bases that match TRBD1. The CDR3 contains 16 residues. CDR1 and CDR2 from the germline V gene are PRHDT and FYEKMQ (reference sequence). The CDR3 sequence is CASSVGTGTPQETQYF. As DNA, the CDR3 is TGTGCCAGCAGCGTAGGGACAGGGACTCCCCAAGAGACCCAGTACTTC.

The chain is built from TRBV5-1 and TRBJ2-2; 7 nucleotides match TRBD2. The CDR3 has 17 amino acids. The germline gives CDR1 SGHRS, CDR2 YFSETQ. V shed 4 bases and J 4 bases; nucleotides not matched to a gene: 13. The CDR3 reads CASSPGGGFGGTGELFF. The CDR3 DNA is TGCGCCAGCAGCCCGGGAGGTGGTTTTGGTGGCACCGGGGAGCTGTTTTTT. The whole variable domain, filled in from reference TRBV5-1 and TRBJ2-2, reads KAGVTQTPRYLIKTRGQQVTLSCSPISGHRSVSWYQQTPGQGLQFLFEYFSETQRNKGNFPGRFSGRQFSNSRSEMNVSTLELGDSALYLCASSPGGGFGGTGELFFGEGSRLTVL.

This clone was counted only a few times. This chain links TRBV9 with TRBJ1-2; 9 bases agree with TRBD1. The CDR3 runs to 16 residues. Germline V gene data show CDR1 as SGDLS and CDR2 as YYNGEE. Trimming cost V 4 bases and J 2 bases; bases outside gene matches: 9. The CDR3 coding sequence is TGTGCCAGCAGCCTATGGGACAGGGTGGGAAACTATGGCTACACCTTC. Translation: CASSLWDRVGNYGYTF.

The chain links TRBV6-5 to TRBJ1-6; D remains ambiguous. Germline lookup yields CDR1 MNHEY and CDR2 SVGAGI. The CDR3 runs 15 residues. V was clipped by 0 bases and J by 7 bases, with 10 bases between them. CDR3 sequence (DNA): TGTGCCAGCAGTTACTCGACTCAGCCGAATTCACCCCTCCACTTT. Translation gives CASSYSTQPNSPLHF.

This chain uses TRBV6-5 with TRBJ1-1; weak D call: TRBD1 (6 bases). The V and J ends lost 4 bases and 0 bases respectively, with 9 bases between them. This CDR3 contains 14 residues. Germline assignment: CDR1 MNHEY and CDR2 SVGAGI. This CDR3 reads CASSWGHMNTEAFF. In DNA, the CDR3 is TGTGCCAGCAGTTGGGGACACATGAACACTGAAGCTTTCTTT.

The V call is TRBV7-8, the J call TRBJ2-7; perhaps TRBD1 as D (5 bases). CDR1 and CDR2 from the germline V gene are SGHVS and FQNEAQ. Trimming stripped 0 bases from V and 2 bases from J, with 17 bases between. This CDR3 is 17 amino acids long. This CDR3 is CASSLAARTIRTYEQYF. The CDR3 coding sequence is TGTGCCAGCAGCTTAGCGGCTAGGACAATCAGGACCTACGAGCAGTACTTC.